The 8 T cell receptor beta chains listed next were all sequenced from one sample in a study of shared clonotypes between healthy human individuals. The repertoire was sequenced with immunoSEQ multiplex PCR; TCRdb's copy has only in-frame clones and lacks some. The data show about 2.3 million clones, around 90% seen once. Sequencing input: naive CD4+ T cells from PBMCs. Indicated subset: CD45RA+ positively selected. Receptors originate from a man between 18 and 35 years old in good health. Some clones in this sample may be carry-over from other donors' samples.

This chain uses TRBV7-2 with TRBJ1-4, with 9 bases identical to TRBD1. After removal of 0 bases from V and 8 bases from J, the junction contained 4 bases not matched to a gene. The CDR3 consists of 15 residues. Germline V gene data show CDR1 as SGHTA and CDR2 as FQGNSA. CDR3 coding DNA: TGTGCCAGCAGCTTAGCCCGGACAGGGGTGGAAAAACTGTTTTTT. Protein: CASSLARTGVEKLFF.

The chain has TRBV9 and TRBJ1-1; D may be TRBD1 (5 bases). This CDR3 is 13 amino acids long. The germline V gene has CDR1 SGDLS and CDR2 YYNGEE. V dropped 5 bases and J dropped 3 bases, with 11 bases sitting between them. The CDR3 bases are TGTGCCAGCAGACGGGACGGCCACACTGAAGCTTTCTTT. As protein: CASRRDGHTEAFF. The entire variable domain, with the rest obtained from reference TRBV9 and TRBJ1-1, is as follows: DSGVTQTPKHLITATGQRVTLRCSPRSGDLSVYWYQQSLDQGLQFLIQYYNGEERAKGNILERFSAQQFPDLHSELNLSSLELGDSALYFCASRRDGHTEAFFGQGTRLTVV.

The rearrangement joins TRBV27 to TRBJ1-5, with 11 bases lining up with TRBD1. Losses at the gene ends were 2 bases for V and 0 bases for J; bases not matched to a gene: 6. The CDR3 is 18 amino acids. CDR1 is MNHEY and CDR2 is SMNVEV in the germline V gene (reference sequence). The CDR3 DNA follows: TGTGCCAGCAGTTTACGCGGGACAGGGGGTTTTAGCAATCAGCCCCAGCATTTT. Protein: CASSLRGTGGFSNQPQHF.

The chain couples TRBV7-9 to TRBJ2-7; 8 bases align to TRBD2. The germline CDR1 and CDR2 sequences are SEHNR and FQNEAQ (reference sequence). V shed 7 bases and J 12 bases; nucleotides not matched to a gene: 17. The CDR3 contains 14 residues. This CDR3 reads CASTIGPTSEGGYF. The CDR3 DNA follows: TGTGCCAGCACCATAGGACCGACTAGCGAAGGGGGGTACTTC. Using reference TRBV7-9 and TRBJ2-7 for the parts outside the CDR3, the full variable domain is DTGVSQNPRHKITKRGQNVTFRCDPISEHNRLYWYRQTLGQGPEFLTYFQNEAQLEKSRLLSDRFSAERPKGSFSTLEIQRTEQGDSAMYLCASTIGPTSEGGYFGPGTRLTVT.

The chain employs TRBV25-1 and TRBJ1-2, with TRBD1 as a possible D gene (5 bases). V lost 5 bases and J lost 7, with 14 bases in between. The CDR3 length is 13 residues. Germline V lookup: CDR1 MGHDK, CDR2 SYGVNS. CDR3 sequence (DNA): TGTGCCAGCAGTTTACTGCAGGGAGGTGGCTACACCTTC. Protein product: CASSLLQGGGYTF.

The chain recombines TRBV11-2 with TRBJ2-3; 9 bases align to TRBD1. Germline trimming cut 1 base from V and 2 bases from J; bases unmatched to any gene: 7. The CDR3 runs 17 residues. Germline CDR1 and CDR2: SGHAT and FQNNGV. CDR3 DNA: TGTGCCAGCAGCTTAGCCACCGGACAGGGGTACACAGATACGCAGTATTTT. Encoded protein: CASSLATGQGYTDTQYF.

The chain recombines TRBV2 with TRBJ2-1; 12 nucleotides align to TRBD2. Losses at the gene ends were 4 bases for V and 10 bases for J; bases not matched to a gene: 17. Germline CDR1 is SNHLY and CDR2 is FYNNEI. This CDR3 is 18 amino acids long. The CDR3 sequence is CASSVLAGGPRGSIEQFF. Here the CDR3 DNA reads TGTGCCAGCAGTGTCCTAGCGGGAGGGCCGAGGGGTTCGATCGAGCAGTTCTTC. Full variable domain (outside the CDR3, taken from reference TRBV2 and TRBJ2-1): EPEVTQTPSHQVTQMGQEVILRCVPISNHLYFYWYRQILGQKVEFLVSFYNNEISEKSEIFDDQFSVERPDGSNFTLKIRSTKLEDSAMYFCASSVLAGGPRGSIEQFFGPGTRLTVL.

The chain has TRBV30 and TRBJ1-2; maybe TRBD1 (5 bases). This CDR3 contains 13 residues. V was cut by 4 bases and J by 5 bases, with 14 bases left in between. Germline values: CDR1 GTSNPN, CDR2 SVGIG (reference sequence). Here the CDR3 reads CAWTNRRGYGYTF. The DNA of the CDR3 is TGTGCCTGGACAAACAGGAGAGGGTATGGCTACACCTTC.